What follows are 27 T cell receptor beta chains derived from one specimen sequenced in a study of T-cell reconstitution after alpha-beta-depleted transplantation in children. Construction of the TCRbeta library involved unique molecular identifiers. Via MiXCR, TCRdb re-called the PCR reads, giving one row per CDR3 protein. Among a few hundred thousand distinct CDR3 sequences listed, over 40% were seen once. Source: PBMCs, taken before TCRalphabeta/CD19-depleted stem cell transplant. Source of these receptors: a girl aged 2 to 9 with aplastic anemia, due to receive a stem cell transplant.

The J gene is TRBJ2-3, the V gene TRBV7-3; D remains unclear. V was cut by 2 bases and J by 2 bases, with 11 bases left in between. Germline V CDR1 and CDR2: SGHTA, FQGTGA. The CDR3 consists of 15 residues. CDR3 loop: CASSLGLGITDTQYF. The CDR3 nucleotides are TGTGCCAGCAGCTTAGGGCTAGGAATCACAGATACGCAGTATTTT.

This clonotype was detected ten times or more. This rearrangement joins TRBV12-3 or TRBV12-4 to TRBJ2-7; 8 bases agree with TRBD2. With 3 bases clipped from V and 7 bases from J, the junction kept 5 bases outside the gene matches. The CDR3 sequence is 13 residues long. In DNA form, the CDR3 reads TGTGCCAGCAGTTTCGGGACTAGTGAGGAGCAGTACTTC. Amino acids: CASSFGTSEEQYF.

This sequence joins TRBV14 and TRBJ2-6; D is undetermined. The germline CDR1 and CDR2 sequences are SGHDN and FVKESK. The CDR3 is made up of 17 amino acids. Trimming took off 2 bases at V and 0 bases at J, with 11 bases between the two ends. The CDR3 spells CASSQFRYSSGANVLTF. In nucleotides, the CDR3 is TGTGCCAGCAGCCAATTTCGGTATAGCTCTGGGGCCAACGTCCTGACTTTC.

This clonotype showed up many times. CDR3 region: CASSQGLATEGYGYTF. The CDR3 DNA sequence: TGTGCCAGCAGCCAAGGGCTCGCGACAGAGGGCTATGGCTACACCTTC. The J gene is TRBJ1-2, the V gene TRBV4-2; D might be TRBD1 (5 bases). There are 16 residues in the CDR3. V was pared by 1 base and J by 4 bases, with 16 bases between. Per the germline V gene, CDR1 is LGHNA and CDR2 is YNFKEQ.

This clonotype was detected only once. The rearrangement links TRBV4-1 to TRBJ1-2; no clear D. This CDR3 is 15 amino acids long. Germline CDR1 and CDR2: MGHRA and YSYEKL. Between the trimmed V and J ends, which lost 0 bases and 7 bases, there was a span of 15 bases. Written as DNA, the CDR3 is TGCGCCAGCAGCCAAGAAGAACCCGGGCGTGGTGGCTACACCTTC. It specifies CASSQEEPGRGGYTF.

The chain recombines TRBV5-1 with TRBJ2-3; TRBD2 agrees at 13 bases. CDR1 and CDR2 from the germline V gene are SGHRS and YFSETQ. V gave up 0 bases and J gave up 6 bases; unmatched junction bases: 10. The CDR3 is 18 residues long. Here the CDR3 DNA reads TGCGCCAGCAGCTTGGTATCGGGACTAGCGGGAAGGTCCGATACGCAGTATTTT. This codes for CASSLVSGLAGRSDTQYF.

The rearrangement uses TRBV28 and TRBJ2-3; 11 positions agree with TRBD2. The CDR3 totals 16 residues. J gave up 7 bases and V 5 bases, and 11 bases lay outside the gene matches. Germline V gene lookup returns CDR1 MDHEN and CDR2 SYDVKM. Here the CDR3 reads CASSEGLAVGLNTQYF. The CDR3 nucleotides are TGTGCCAGCAGTGAGGGACTAGCGGTCGGTTTGAATACGCAGTATTTT.

This clonotype showed up many times. The chain is built from TRBV7-9 and TRBJ1-5; D possibly corresponds to TRBD1 (5 bases). The CDR3 covers 15 residues. The germline V gene has CDR1 SEHNR and CDR2 FQNEAQ (reference sequence). Deletions cut 4 bases from V and 4 bases from J, with 14 bases between. CDR3 in amino acids: CASSSAGTGNQPQHF. The CDR3 nucleotides read TGTGCCAGCAGCTCCGCGGGGACGGGGAATCAGCCCCAGCATTTT.

The chain links TRBV20-1 to TRBJ2-5; 8 nucleotides agree with TRBD2. Per the germline V gene, CDR1 is DFQATT and CDR2 is SNEGSKA (reference sequence). V dropped 3 bases and J dropped 4; count of bases not matched to a gene: 10. The CDR3 loop spans 15 amino acids. CDR3 DNA sequence: TGCAGTGCTAGGCGTATAGCGGGGCCGGGAGAGACCCAGTACTTC. Residues: CSARRIAGPGETQYF.

V and J are TRBV7-2 and TRBJ2-5; the match to TRBD2 covers 7 bases. The V gene end was trimmed by 4 bases and the J gene end by 1 base; junction bases not matched to a gene: 3. The CDR3 runs 14 residues. CDR1 and CDR2 (germline): SGHTA, FQGNSA. The CDR3 spells CASSSGGGQETQYF. Here the CDR3 DNA reads TGTGCCAGCAGCTCCGGCGGGGGCCAAGAGACCCAGTACTTC.

The chain is built from TRBV5-1 and TRBJ1-1; 7 nucleotides match TRBD1. There are 15 residues in the CDR3. V dropped 3 bases and J dropped 6; count of bases not matched to a gene: 11. The V gene's germline CDR1 is SGHRS and CDR2 YFSETQ. The CDR3 protein is CASSYQGGAPAEAFF. The CDR3 nucleotides read TGCGCCAGCAGCTATCAAGGGGGCGCTCCTGCTGAAGCTTTCTTT.

This clonotype was recorded once. The chain couples TRBV10-3 to TRBJ2-3, with D possibly TRBD2 on 5 matching bases. V was cut by 2 bases and J by 0 bases, with 15 bases left in between. Germline V gene lookup returns CDR1 ENHRY and CDR2 SYGVKD. The CDR3 has 17 residues. This CDR3 is CAISEGSSSSSTDTQYF. CDR3 in DNA: TGTGCCATCAGTGAGGGGAGCAGCTCGTCTAGCACAGATACGCAGTATTTT.

Ten or more counts support this clonotype. Here the CDR3 reads CSAPGPHHSYEQYF. CDR3 nucleotides: TGCAGTGCTCCGGGACCGCACCACTCCTACGAGCAGTACTTC. V usage is TRBV20-1 and J usage is TRBJ2-7; TRBD1 or TRBD2 may be the D gene (5 bases each). From germline, CDR1 is DFQATT and CDR2 SNEGSKA (reference sequence). The V and J ends lost 5 bases and 0 bases respectively, with 14 bases between them. The CDR3 is made up of 14 amino acids.

The chain combines TRBV7-3 with TRBJ2-1; 10 bases fit TRBD2. V was clipped by 5 bases and J by 3 bases; unmatched bases: 4. This CDR3 region has 15 residues. Germline-derived CDR1 and CDR2 are SGHTA and FQGTGA. This CDR3 is CASSNLAGDYNEQFF. The CDR3, as DNA: TGTGCCAGCAGCAACCTAGCGGGAGACTACAATGAGCAGTTCTTC.

This clonotype was counted many times. This chain links TRBV12-3 or TRBV12-4 with TRBJ2-3; D unresolved. This CDR3 has 13 residues. V gave up 2 bases and J gave up 4 bases, with 7 bases separating them. CDR3 nucleotides: TGTGCCAGCAGTTTAACCCAGGCAGATACGCAGTATTTT. It codes for CASSLTQADTQYF.

The V call is TRBV20-1, the J call TRBJ2-5; weak D call: TRBD2 (6 bases). Germline V gene sequence: CDR1 DFQATT, CDR2 SNEGSKA (reference sequence). Trimming took off 6 bases at V and 3 bases at J, with 14 bases between the two ends. The CDR3 loop spans 13 amino acids. The CDR3 sequence: CSAGDGGKETQYF. CDR3 nucleotides: TGCAGTGCCGGGGACGGCGGGAAAGAGACCCAGTACTTC.

The chain combines TRBV7-2 with TRBJ2-7; a weak D match, TRBD2 (6 bases). The germline V and J ends were trimmed by 0 bases and 3 bases, with 15 bases remaining between them. The CDR3 spans 16 residues. CDR1 and CDR2 from the germline V gene are SGHTA and FQGNSA. CDR3 residues: CASSLAGTGVFYEQYF. CDR3 DNA sequence: TGTGCCAGCAGCTTAGCGGGAACGGGGGTGTTCTACGAGCAGTACTTC.

This chain uses TRBV5-1 with TRBJ2-4, with 13 bases that match TRBD2. Germline CDR1 SGHRS, CDR2 YFSETQ. The CDR3 has 19 residues. V lost 4 bases, J lost 8 bases, and 18 bases stayed unmatched. The CDR3 DNA is TGCGCCAGCAGCCTTGACCCCACTAGCGGGAGGGCCTCAATAGACATTCAGTACTTC. It is translated as CASSLDPTSGRASIDIQYF.

The rearrangement links TRBV29-1 to TRBJ2-4; 10 positions match TRBD2. Germline V gene sequence: CDR1 SQVTM, CDR2 ANQGSEA. The CDR3 runs to 17 residues. Trimming took 7 bases from V and 3 from J; bases not matched to a gene: 15. DNA for the CDR3: TGCAGCGCCGATGGCCTAGCGGGAGATGGAAGCAAAAACATTCAGTACTTC. This codes for CSADGLAGDGSKNIQYF.

The chain links TRBV24-1 to TRBJ2-5; D is tentatively TRBD1 or TRBD2 (5 bases each). This CDR3 comprises 15 residues. V was trimmed by 3 bases and J by 0 bases, leaving 10 bases between them. Per germline, CDR1 KGHDR and CDR2 SFDVKD. CDR3 sequence reads: CATSDGGIYQETQYF. CDR3 bases: TGTGCCACCAGTGATGGGGGTATATACCAAGAGACCCAGTACTTC.

This clonotype has ten or more counts. The CDR3 spells CSVARPNTEAFF. The CDR3 region has the DNA TGCAGCGTTGCCAGACCGAACACTGAAGCTTTCTTT. The chain uses TRBV29-1 and TRBJ1-1; D remains ambiguous. V lost 4 bases and J 1 base, leaving 7 bases between the germline ends. Germline V CDR1 and CDR2: SQVTM, ANQGSEA. The CDR3 loop spans 12 amino acids.

This clonotype appeared many times. V is TRBV12-3 or TRBV12-4 and J is TRBJ1-5; D may be TRBD1 (5 bases). The germline V and J ends were trimmed by 2 bases and 4 bases, with 12 bases remaining between them. This CDR3 contains 15 residues. The CDR3 DNA sequence: TGTGCCAGCAGTTTACGGGACGGGATGAATCAGCCCCAGCATTTT. It is translated as CASSLRDGMNQPQHF.

The chain is built from TRBV5-1 and TRBJ2-1, with 7 bases lining up with TRBD2. With V trimmed by 0 bases and J by 6 bases, 6 bases remained unmatched. There are 15 residues in the CDR3. CDR1 SGHRS and CDR2 YFSETQ come from the germline V gene. CDR3 DNA sequence: TGCGCCAGCAGCTTGGTGGCTGGCGGGAGCAATGAGCAGTTCTTC. It translates to CASSLVAGGSNEQFF.

The J gene is TRBJ2-5, the V gene TRBV12-3 or TRBV12-4; 10 bases map to TRBD1. The CDR3 has 15 residues. V was clipped by 4 bases and J by 5 bases; unmatched bases: 7. CDR3 DNA sequence: TGTGCCAGCAGTTCTGGACAGGGGGGAGAGGAGACCCAGTACTTC. Translating it yields CASSSGQGGEETQYF.

This clonotype was observed many times. V and J are TRBV5-1 and TRBJ2-7, with 8 bases fitting TRBD2. The germline V gene encodes CDR1 SGHRS and CDR2 YFSETQ. The CDR3 contains 16 residues. V dropped 0 bases and J dropped 6; count of bases not matched to a gene: 11. The CDR3 coding sequence is TGCGCCAGCAGCTTGGACGACCCCGGGACTAGGGGCGAGCAGTACTTC. This encodes CASSLDDPGTRGEQYF.

The table lists this clonotype with a few counts. In nucleotides, the CDR3 is TGTGCCAGCAGTTTAGCCCCAGGGGCGGACACCGGGGAGCTGTTTTTT. Protein product: CASSLAPGADTGELFF. V is TRBV12-3 or TRBV12-4 and J is TRBJ2-2, with a weak D call TRBD1 (6 bases). Trimming pared 0 bases from V and 3 bases from J, leaving 11 bases between. This CDR3 comprises 16 residues.

There are many counts of this clonotype. This sequence joins TRBV20-1 and TRBJ1-5; 10 positions match TRBD1. There are 15 residues in the CDR3. Germline CDR1 DFQATT, CDR2 SNEGSKA (reference sequence). V gave up 6 bases and J gave up 5 bases; unmatched junction bases: 10. CDR3 in DNA: TGCAGTGCCATCAGGACAGGGGGTCGATATCAGCCCCAGCATTTT. Translation: CSAIRTGGRYQPQHF.